This note documents a single TCR beta chain sequence. This clone was counted a few times. The antigen it recognizes is unknown. Within one base of it there is no much larger clone, and no base qualities were kept. The sample originates from a study of blood T cell repertoires in COVID-19 (dated by TCRdb to about 2020). A note on the overall study: Samples from collaborators originated in the United States, Italy and Spain and spanned both the acute and convalescent phases of COVID-19. The material from the prospective study consisted of cDNA or gDNA derived from T cells, B-cell-depleted T cells, or PBMCs. Deeply sampled blood TCRbeta repertoires from subjects exposed to, actively infected with, or recovered from COVID-19 were included in the dataset. The repertoires were made available in a free public database intended to serve as a resource for research on the immune response to SARS-CoV-2. Samples were obtained from the ongoing ImmuneRACE study (first 160 participants) and from 1,254 subjects provided by 6 global collaborators. A de-identified subject ID, COVID-19 status, age in years and sex were almost always included in the sample metadata. HLA class I and class II types, where available, came from metadata supplied by the sample provider rather than from assay-based typing. Overall results and qualifications from the work: The amount of clinical and demographic metadata varied by source and participant and was provided uncurated.

Each collaborating institution followed its own protocols to collect whole blood in K2EDTA tubes. For TCRbeta analysis, collaborator samples were shipped as frozen whole blood, as isolated PBMCs, or as DNA extracted from either sample type. TCRbeta CDR3 regions were amplified from genomic DNA by means of the immunoSEQ Assay, a bias-controlled multiplex PCR. Per the source publication's procedure: The number of nucleated cells in each sample was estimated from the amplification of reference gene primers within the assay. To quantify the absolute abundance of each unique TCRbeta CDR3 rearrangement, sequence reads were collapsed and filtered. For each sample, productive Simpson clonality was calculated by taking the square root of Simpson's diversity index across productive rearrangements. The immuneACCESS repertoire file appears here via TCRdb, limited to in-frame rearrangements. These files lack a portion of the clones; in checked studies, under half of the deficit traces to unresolved V genes, and the cause of the others is not known. The V and J calls and clone size are taken from that table; D and trimming were inferred from the DNA. A total of around 40,000 clones appear in this sample, about 90% of them only once. The top ten hold under 30% of the sample.

Sequences SNHLY (CDR1) and FYNNEI (CDR2) are obtained from the germline V gene. From cysteine to phenylalanine, the CDR3 is 16 amino acids long. CDR3 DNA only is kept here, 48 bases in frame from base 1. V has 1 base trimmed and J has 8 bases trimmed; junction bases matching no gene number 6. The origin of this receptor is a man in his fifties with active or convalescent COVID-19. The sequence joins TRBV2 to TRBJ2-1, and 12 junction bases match TRBD2. The sequenced sample consisted of peripheral blood. The bases read TGTGCCAGCAGTGAAGAGCTAGCGGGAGGGCCGTATGAGCAGTTCTTC. It codes for CASSEELAGGPYEQFF.